Described below is a single T cell receptor beta chain sequence and its context. The target antigen is unknown. This record belongs to a study of blood T cells in healthy people across ages. Study-level findings and limits: PBMCs were not sorted, which prevented a conclusive comparison of naive versus antigen-experienced cells.

A sample-barcoded 5' primer and a J-beta primer mix were used in a second PCR of roughly 7 to 12 cycles. TCRdb recomputed calls from the 5' RACE reads with MiXCR, one row per CDR3 protein. The table records roughly 1,000,000 distinct CDR3 sequences, roughly a quarter of them present only once. The V gene's germline CDR1 is MGHDK and CDR2 SYGVNS. The V gene lost 1 base and the J gene lost 8 bases, with 18 bases spanning the gap. The CDR3 contains 16 residues. In addition, the sample was reused for a study of T cells of mothers and their children. This second study notes: Normalized overlap was always slightly, never significantly, higher in related than unrelated mother-child pairs.

The sequenced sample was blood. This receptor was identified in a girl aged 2 to 9 in good health. The rearrangement joins TRBV25-1 to TRBJ2-1; perhaps TRBD1 as D (6 bases). The CDR3 here is CASSELGTNGFDEQFF. In DNA form, the CDR3 reads TGTGCCAGCAGTGAATTAGGGACAAATGGGTTCGATGAGCAGTTCTTC.